The 8 T cell receptor beta chains below were found in one sample sequenced in a study of post-analysis software for immune sequencing data. Prepared TCR beta cDNA libraries contained unique molecular identifiers. TCRdb ran MiXCR on the PCR reads and lists one entry per CDR3 protein. The table lists more than 500,000 distinct CDR3 sequences, approximately 34% of them singletons. These TCRs are of unknown antigen specificity. Study-level points and caveats: Patients had higher frequencies than controls of five TRBV segments, including TRBV5-6, TRBV5-1 and TRBV20-1.

Sequencing was performed on blood. These receptors all stem from a girl aged 2 to 17 with multiple sclerosis.

On this clonotype itself: The junction departs from germline at one end; a sequencing error may be responsible. V gene TRBV9 combines with J gene TRBJ2-1; D may be TRBD1 (6 bases). The CDR3 loop spans 14 amino acids. Germline V gives CDR1 SGDLS, CDR2 YYNGEE. CDR3 coding DNA: TGTGCCAGCAGCGGTGGGACAATACACAATGAACAGTTCTTC. Protein product: CASSGGTIHNEQFF.

In the case of this clonotype: A much bigger clone sits one base away, suggesting this may be a read error. The chain uses TRBV6-6 and TRBJ2-7; D is uncertain. Per germline, CDR1 MNHNY and CDR2 SVGAGI (reference sequence). This CDR3 comprises 11 residues. The V gene lost 4 bases and the J gene lost 4 bases, with 5 bases spanning the gap. The CDR3 protein is CASSCWYEQYF. The CDR3 DNA is TGTGCCAGCAGTTGCTGGTACGAGCAGTACTTC.

The rearrangement joins TRBV6-2 or TRBV6-3 to TRBJ2-1, with D possibly being TRBD1 or TRBD2 (5 bases each). V lost 3 bases to trimming and J lost 9 bases, with 18 bases between them. CDR1 is MNHEY and CDR2 is SVGEGT in the germline V gene. This CDR3 contains 15 residues. This CDR3 is CASSYRDPGRGEQFF. The DNA for the CDR3 is TGTGCCAGCAGTTATAGGGACCCCGGTCGAGGTGAGCAGTTCTTC.

This chain joins TRBV19 and TRBJ2-7, with 10 bases lining up with TRBD1. The CDR3 consists of 14 residues. With V trimmed by 5 bases and J by 6 bases, 7 bases remained unmatched. The germline V gene encodes CDR1 LNHDA and CDR2 SQIVND (reference sequence). The CDR3 loop reads CASSPTGTGAEQYF. For the CDR3, the DNA is TGTGCCAGTAGTCCAACCGGGACAGGGGCCGAGCAGTACTTC.

DNA of the CDR3: TGCGCCAGCAGCCAAGATCTAGCGGGGGTTAATGAGCAGTTCTTC. Protein: CASSQDLAGVNEQFF. J is TRBJ2-1 and V is TRBV4-1; 10 bases are a match to TRBD2. After removal of 0 bases from V and 7 bases from J, the junction contained 3 bases not matched to a gene. The CDR3 runs 15 residues. Germline-derived CDR1 and CDR2 are MGHRA and YSYEKL.

This clonotype was seen a few times. The chain is built from TRBV19 and TRBJ1-1; TRBD1 is a possible D gene (6 bases). V lost 6 bases and J 1 base, leaving 9 bases between the germline ends. The CDR3 has 13 residues. CDR1 is LNHDA and CDR2 is SQIVND in the germline V gene (reference sequence). CDR3 bases: TGTGCCAGTAGGAGGACAGCGAACACTGAAGCTTTCTTT. Translating gives CASRRTANTEAFF.

This clonotype has a handful of counts. The chain couples TRBV11-2 to TRBJ2-7; TRBD2 matches at 7 bases. The V gene end was trimmed by 2 bases and the J gene end by 6 bases; junction bases not matched to a gene: 13. The CDR3 spans 16 residues. The germline CDR1 and CDR2 sequences are SGHAT and FQNNGV. The CDR3 nucleotides are TGTGCCAGCAGCTTATCGGGCGCGCCCCGGGAGGCCGAGCAGTACTTC. Translating it yields CASSLSGAPREAEQYF. Variable domain in full (rest from reference TRBV11-2 and TRBJ2-7): EAGVAQSPRYKIIEKRQSVAFWCNPISGHATLYWYQQILGQGPKLLIQFQNNGVVDDSQLPKDRFSAERLKGVDSTLKIQPAKLEDSAVYLCASSLSGAPREAEQYFGPGTRLTVT.

This clonotype was seen a handful of times. This chain joins TRBV7-2 and TRBJ2-1, with D hard to call. The CDR3 length is 15 residues. Germline CDR1 reads SGHTA; CDR2 reads FQGNSA. V was pared by 3 bases and J by 5 bases, with 14 bases between. As DNA, the CDR3 is TGTGCCAGCAGCTTGGGATTGGCCCCTAACAATGAGCAGTTCTTC. Encoded protein: CASSLGLAPNNEQFF.